These 22 T cell receptor beta chains were all obtained from the same sample, sequenced in a study of blood T cell repertoires in COVID-19. The repertoire was sequenced with immunoSEQ multiplex PCR; TCRdb's copy has only in-frame clones and lacks some. This table has about 190,000 clones, 82% appearing once. The specimen sequenced was peripheral blood. The origin of the receptors is a woman aged 55 to 70 with COVID-19, enrolled during active disease.

The count of this clone is one. The rearrangement joins TRBV2 to TRBJ1-2, with 7 bases identical to TRBD1. Germline CDR1 and CDR2: SNHLY and FYNNEI. The CDR3 sequence is 12 residues long. J gave up 3 bases and V 11 bases, and 6 bases lay outside the gene matches. The CDR3 reads CARRGLDYGYTF. The CDR3 DNA follows: TGTGCCCGGAGGGGGCTCGACTATGGCTACACCTTC.

This sequence joins TRBV6-4 and TRBJ2-2, with D possibly being TRBD2 (6 bases). Germline CDR1 and CDR2: MRHNA and SNTAGT. The CDR3 length is 14 residues. V was pared by 4 bases and J by 3 bases, with 9 bases between. CDR3 sequence: CASSGEAYTGELFF. CDR3 sequence (DNA): TGTGCCAGCAGTGGGGAGGCTTACACCGGGGAGCTGTTTTTT.

V usage is TRBV2 and J usage is TRBJ1-5, with TRBD1 as a possible D gene (6 bases). CDR3 size: 14 residues. Deletions cut 4 bases from V and 4 bases from J, with 11 bases between. Germline loops: CDR1 SNHLY, CDR2 FYNNEI. CDR3 DNA: TGTGCCAGCAGTGGGCGAAGGGGGAATCAGCCCCAGCATTTT. Its protein is CASSGRRGNQPQHF. Full variable domain (rest looked up from reference TRBV2 and TRBJ1-5): EPEVTQTPSHQVTQMGQEVILRCVPISNHLYFYWYRQILGQKVEFLVSFYNNEISEKSEIFDDQFSVERPDGSNFTLKIRSTKLEDSAMYFCASSGRRGNQPQHFGDGTRLSIL.

The chain carries TRBV30 and TRBJ1-6; 12 bases fit TRBD1. Looked up from germline, CDR1 is GTSNPN and CDR2 is SVGIG (reference sequence). The junction had 4 bases not matched to a gene; V was cut back by 6 bases and J by 7 bases. The CDR3 runs 14 residues. CDR3 DNA: TGTGCCTGCACCGGGACAGGGGGCAATTCACCCCTCCACTTT. As protein: CACTGTGGNSPLHF.

The gene calls are TRBV28 and TRBJ2-4, with a tentative D call TRBD2 (5 bases). The germline CDR1 and CDR2 sequences are MDHEN and SYDVKM. V lost 3 bases and J 6 bases, leaving 9 bases between the germline ends. The CDR3 spans 13 residues. CDR3 sequence reads: CASSFGLGNIQYF. The CDR3 region has the DNA TGTGCCAGCAGTTTCGGACTGGGAAACATTCAGTACTTC. The whole variable domain, remainder taken from reference TRBV28 and TRBJ2-4, is DVKVTQSSRYLVKRTGEKVFLECVQDMDHENMFWYRQDPGLGLRLIYFSYDVKMKEKGDIPEGYSVSREKKERFSLILESASTNQTSMYLCASSFGLGNIQYFGAGTRLSVL.

The rearrangement uses TRBV7-6 and TRBJ2-7; D ambiguous. In germline, CDR1 is SGHVS, CDR2 FNYEAQ. Trimming shortened V by 1 base and J by 0 bases, and 7 bases separated the two germline ends. This CDR3 is built from 14 residues. CDR3 DNA sequence: TGTGCCAGCAGCTTAGTTTCTAACTCCTACGAGCAGTACTTC. Amino acids: CASSLVSNSYEQYF.

This clone has more than one count but fewer than ten. This sequence joins TRBV6-2 or TRBV6-3 and TRBJ2-1, with 9 bases matching TRBD1. Germline V CDR1 and CDR2: MNHEY, SVGEGT. The junction had 18 bases not matched to a gene; V was cut back by 2 bases and J by 4 bases. CDR3 length: 20 amino acids. The CDR3 DNA sequence: TGTGCCAGCAGTTACCGGCCCCGGTTAAGGGACAGGGCTACATACAATGAGCAGTTCTTC. It yields the protein CASSYRPRLRDRATYNEQFF.

CDR3 sequence reads: CASSPITGLAGATGELFF. The CDR3 nucleotides read TGTGCCAGCAGCCCCATTACCGGACTAGCGGGAGCCACCGGGGAGCTGTTTTTT. The chain links TRBV6-2 or TRBV6-3 to TRBJ2-2; 13 bases are a match to TRBD2. Germline lookup yields CDR1 MNHEY and CDR2 SVGEGT. This CDR3 spans 18 amino acids. Losses at the gene ends were 6 bases for V and 4 bases for J; bases not matched to a gene: 11.

The chain joins TRBV7-9 to TRBJ2-3; TRBD2 matches at 9 bases. Germline-derived CDR1 and CDR2 are SEHNR and FQNEAQ (reference sequence). Unmatched junction bases numbered 4, after V lost 2 bases and J lost 4 bases. The CDR3 spans 15 residues. CDR3 DNA: TGTGCCAGCAGCTTATCTAGCGGGAACTCAGATACGCAGTATTTT. The encoded protein is CASSLSSGNSDTQYF.

The rearrangement uses TRBV9 and TRBJ2-7; 7 nucleotides agree with TRBD1. V was pared by 2 bases and J by 3 bases, with 11 bases of the junction left unmatched. The germline CDR1 and CDR2 sequences are SGDLS and YYNGEE. The CDR3 runs to 16 residues. Here the CDR3 reads CASSVDTGVVNYEQYV. CDR3 nucleotides: TGTGCCAGCAGCGTGGATACAGGGGTCGTGAACTACGAGCAGTACGTC.

This clone was seen only once. The chain couples TRBV2 to TRBJ1-5, with D possibly TRBD1 on 5 matching bases. The CDR3 extends over 12 amino acids. V lost 8 bases, J lost 3 bases, and 8 bases lay in between. Germline CDR1 reads SNHLY; CDR2 reads FYNNEI. The CDR3: CASCRANQPQHF. CDR3 coding DNA: TGTGCCAGCTGCAGGGCCAATCAGCCCCAGCATTTT.

This chain links TRBV4-1 with TRBJ2-1; 7 bases match TRBD1. This CDR3 spans 17 amino acids. V trimming: 4 bases; J trimming: 3 bases; junction bases outside the gene matches: 12. The germline gives CDR1 MGHRA, CDR2 YSYEKL. The CDR3 DNA reads as TGCGCCAGCAGCCGGGTAGGGACAGCCCAAAGCTACAATGAGCAGTTCTTC. Translation gives CASSRVGTAQSYNEQFF.

This chain joins TRBV3-1 (or the pseudogene TRBV3-2) and TRBJ2-1; perhaps TRBD2 as D (6 bases). Germline CDR1 and CDR2: LGHDT and YNNKEL (reference sequence). The CDR3 length is 12 residues. The V gene lost 0 bases and the J gene lost 12 bases, with 9 bases spanning the gap. As DNA, the CDR3 is TGTGCCAGCAGCCAAGAGGGGGGTGGGCAGTTCTTC. This translates into CASSQEGGGQFF.

CDR3 in amino acids: CASSYARNTEAFF. CDR3 nucleotide sequence: TGTGCCAGCAGTTACGCCAGGAACACTGAAGCTTTCTTT. The chain is built from TRBV6-5 and TRBJ1-1; D remains ambiguous. Germline V gene lookup returns CDR1 MNHEY and CDR2 SVGAGI. The length of the CDR3 is 13 residues. V lost 2 bases and J 1 base, leaving 5 bases between the germline ends.

This clone was counted between two and nine times. The chain uses TRBV15 and TRBJ1-4, with TRBD1 matching over 10 bases. Trimming removed 3 bases from V and 8 bases from J; junction bases left unmatched: 3. CDR3 length equals 14 residues. Germline V gene sequence: CDR1 LNHNV, CDR2 YYDKDF (reference sequence). The CDR3 reads CATSSPGQGEKLFF. The CDR3 DNA reads as TGTGCCACCAGCAGCCCGGGACAGGGGGAAAAACTGTTTTTT.

There are a few counts of this clone. The chain employs TRBV5-5 and TRBJ2-2, with TRBD2 identical over 7 bases. This CDR3 has 16 residues. V was pared by 4 bases and J by 1 base, with 7 bases of the junction left unmatched. Germline lookup yields CDR1 SGHKS and CDR2 YYEKEE (reference sequence). The CDR3 sequence: CASSRAGTKNTGELFF. DNA of the CDR3: TGTGCCAGCAGCCGAGCGGGAACAAAGAACACCGGGGAGCTGTTTTTT.

CDR3 nucleotide sequence: TGTGCCAGCTCACCTGGACAGGGGAGGGCCTACGAGCAGTACTTC. Its translation is CASSPGQGRAYEQYF. This chain connects TRBV18 to TRBJ2-7, with 9 bases that match TRBD1. Germline CDR1 reads KGHSH; CDR2 reads LQKENI. The CDR3 sequence is 15 residues long. The ends lost 3 bases at V and 2 bases at J; junction bases unmatched: 5.

The V gene is TRBV6-5, the J gene TRBJ1-2, with D unresolved. In germline, CDR1 is MNHEY, CDR2 SVGAGI. The CDR3 runs 13 residues. V lost 4 bases to trimming and J lost 4 bases, with 10 bases between them. CDR3 amino acids: CASSSGGLYGYTF. The DNA for the CDR3 is TGTGCCAGCAGTTCGGGCGGACTCTATGGCTACACCTTC.

This chain connects TRBV7-2 to TRBJ2-2, with 7 bases that match TRBD2. Germline CDR1 reads SGHTA; CDR2 reads FQGNSA. The CDR3 sequence is 16 residues long. Trimming took 2 bases from V and 5 from J; bases not matched to a gene: 8. The CDR3 sequence is CASSLRLLARTGELFF. The CDR3 bases are TGTGCCAGCAGCTTACGTTTACTAGCGAGGACCGGGGAGCTGTTTTTT.

The chain has TRBV28 and TRBJ2-2; 9 bases line up with TRBD1. The CDR3 spans 16 residues. V trimming: 5 bases; J trimming: 5 bases; junction bases outside the gene matches: 9. Germline V gives CDR1 MDHEN, CDR2 SYDVKM. The CDR3 sequence is CASSTSQGARTGELFF. The CDR3 coding sequence is TGTGCCAGCAGTACCTCACAGGGGGCAAGAACCGGGGAGCTGTTTTTT.

V and J are TRBV5-8 and TRBJ2-5; 10 bases fit TRBD2. After removal of 0 bases from V and 2 bases from J, the junction contained 4 bases not matched to a gene. The CDR3 length is 16 residues. Germline CDR1 and CDR2: SGHTS and YDEGEE. In DNA, the CDR3 is TGTGCCAGCAGCTTGGGGCTAGCGGGAGAACAAGAGACCCAGTACTTC. Translating gives CASSLGLAGEQETQYF.

The V call is TRBV11-2, the J call TRBJ2-7; 10 nucleotides align to TRBD2. Looked up from germline, CDR1 is SGHAT and CDR2 is FQNNGV. J lost 4 bases, V lost 5 bases, and 8 bases had no gene match. This CDR3 spans 15 amino acids. The CDR3 is CASSVRTSGDYEQYF. In DNA, the CDR3 is TGTGCCAGCAGCGTTCGGACTAGCGGAGATTACGAGCAGTACTTC.